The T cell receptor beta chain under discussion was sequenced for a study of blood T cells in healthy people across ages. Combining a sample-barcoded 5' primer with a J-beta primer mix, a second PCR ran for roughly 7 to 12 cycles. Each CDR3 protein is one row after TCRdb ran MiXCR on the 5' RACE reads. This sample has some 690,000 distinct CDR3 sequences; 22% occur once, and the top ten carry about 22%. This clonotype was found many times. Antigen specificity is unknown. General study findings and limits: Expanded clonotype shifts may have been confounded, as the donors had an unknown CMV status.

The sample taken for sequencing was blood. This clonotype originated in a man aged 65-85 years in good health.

The CDR3 sequence: CASSPETVRTEAFF. DNA for the CDR3: TGCGCCAGCAGCCCGGAGACGGTCCGCACTGAAGCTTTCTTT. The chain recombines TRBV5-1 with TRBJ1-1; D is unclear. Trimming left V 4 bases short and J 4 bases short, with 14 bases between. Germline V gene sequence: CDR1 SGHRS, CDR2 YFSETQ. The CDR3 covers 14 residues.